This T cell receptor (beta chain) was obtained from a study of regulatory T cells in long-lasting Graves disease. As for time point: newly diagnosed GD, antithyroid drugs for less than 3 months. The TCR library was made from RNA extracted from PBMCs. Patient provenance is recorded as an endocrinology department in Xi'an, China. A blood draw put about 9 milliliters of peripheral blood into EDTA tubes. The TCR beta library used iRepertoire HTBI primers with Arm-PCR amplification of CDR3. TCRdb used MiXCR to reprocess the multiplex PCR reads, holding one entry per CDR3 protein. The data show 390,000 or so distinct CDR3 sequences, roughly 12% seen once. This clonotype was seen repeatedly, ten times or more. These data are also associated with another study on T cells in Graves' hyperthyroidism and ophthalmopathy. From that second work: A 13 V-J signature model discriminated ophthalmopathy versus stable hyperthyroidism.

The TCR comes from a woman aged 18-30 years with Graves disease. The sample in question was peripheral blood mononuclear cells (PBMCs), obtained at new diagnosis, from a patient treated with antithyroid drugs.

The CDR3 is CASSVTRPVVAGADTQYF. CDR3 nucleotides: TGTGCCAGCAGCGTTACACGGCCGGTGGTAGCGGGAGCAGATACGCAGTATTTT. The chain recombines TRBV7-8 with TRBJ2-3; 9 bases are a match to TRBD2. Germline CDR1 SGHVS, CDR2 FQNEAQ. V lost 5 bases to trimming and J lost 4 bases; unmatched junction nucleotides: 16. CDR3 length: 18 amino acids.